The TCR beta chain under discussion was sequenced for a study of control samples from healthy donors and cancer patients. The CDR3 extends over 15 amino acids. The junction had 2 bases not matched to a gene; V was cut back by 3 bases and J by 1 base. Germline assignment: CDR1 MNHNY and CDR2 SVGAGI (reference sequence). Clones were sequenced by immunoSEQ multiplex PCR, and TCRdb holds only the in-frame ones, with some missing. The sample lists approximately 100,000 clones, 70% to 90% occurring once. The chain carries TRBV6-6 and TRBJ2-1; 8 positions agree with TRBD1. Sequences were obtained from blood. The clonotype was recovered from a man aged 30-40 years in good health. The CDR3 loop reads CASSYRTGSYNEQFF. CDR3 nucleotide sequence: TGTGCCAGCAGTTATAGGACAGGGTCCTACAATGAGCAGTTCTTC.